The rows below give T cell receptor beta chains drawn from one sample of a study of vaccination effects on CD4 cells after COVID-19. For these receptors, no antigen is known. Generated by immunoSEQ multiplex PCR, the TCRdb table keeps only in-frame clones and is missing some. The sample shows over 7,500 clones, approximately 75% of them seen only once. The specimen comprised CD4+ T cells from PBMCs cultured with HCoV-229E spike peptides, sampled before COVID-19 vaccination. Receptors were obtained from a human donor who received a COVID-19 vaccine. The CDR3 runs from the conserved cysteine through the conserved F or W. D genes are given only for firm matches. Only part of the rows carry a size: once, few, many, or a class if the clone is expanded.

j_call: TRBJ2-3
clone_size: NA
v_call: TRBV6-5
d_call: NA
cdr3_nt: TGTGCCAGCAGGGCTGGGGCAGATACGCAGTATTTT
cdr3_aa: CASRAGADTQYF

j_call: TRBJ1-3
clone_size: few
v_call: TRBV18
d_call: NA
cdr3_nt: TGTGCCAGCGAGAAAACAGAAAACACCATATATTTT
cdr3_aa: CASEKTENTIYF

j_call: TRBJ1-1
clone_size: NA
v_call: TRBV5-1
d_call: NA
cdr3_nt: TGCGCCAGTCCGCCCGAGGTGAAGAACACTGAAGCTTTCTTT
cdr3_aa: CASPPEVKNTEAFF

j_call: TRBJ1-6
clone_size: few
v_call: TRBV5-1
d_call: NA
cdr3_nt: TGCGCCAGCAGCTTGGCGGGGGGCAAGTACTCACCCCTCCACTTT
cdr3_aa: CASSLAGGKYSPLHF

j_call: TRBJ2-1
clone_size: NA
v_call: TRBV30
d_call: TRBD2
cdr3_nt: TGTGCCTGGAGCGCGAAGGGTCTAGCGGGGGGGTATGAGCAGTTCTTC
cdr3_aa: CAWSAKGLAGGYEQFF

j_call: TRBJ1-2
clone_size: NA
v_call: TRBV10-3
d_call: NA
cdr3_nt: TGTGCCATCAGTGAGGTAGCCCTTAACTATGGCTACACCTTC
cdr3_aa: CAISEVALNYGYTF

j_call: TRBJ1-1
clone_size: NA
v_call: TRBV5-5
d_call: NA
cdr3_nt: TGTGCCAGCAGCTCCAGGGACGGCCTTTCACGATTCTTT
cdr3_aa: CASSSRDGLSRFF

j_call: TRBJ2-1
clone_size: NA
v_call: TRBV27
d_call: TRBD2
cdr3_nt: TGTGCCAGCGGTAGGGCGGGAGGGAGCAATGAGCAGTTCTTC
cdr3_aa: CASGRAGGSNEQFF

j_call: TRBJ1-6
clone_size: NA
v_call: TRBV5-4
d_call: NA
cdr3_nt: TGTGCCAGCAGCTTCGACACCTATAATTCACCCCTCCACTTT
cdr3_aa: CASSFDTYNSPLHF

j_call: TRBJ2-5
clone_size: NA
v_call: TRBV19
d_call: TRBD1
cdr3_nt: TGTGCCAGTAGTATTGTGGGACAGGGTAGAGAGACCCAGTACTTC
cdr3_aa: CASSIVGQGRETQYF

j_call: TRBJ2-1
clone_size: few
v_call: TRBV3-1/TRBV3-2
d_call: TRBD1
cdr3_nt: TGTGCCAGCAGCCAGAACAGGGGGCGTTCCTCCTACAATGAGCAGTTCTTC
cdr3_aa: CASSQNRGRSSYNEQFF

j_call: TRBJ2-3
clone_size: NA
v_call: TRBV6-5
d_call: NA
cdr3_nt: TGTGCCAGCAGAGGGACTTCCACAGATACGCAGTATTTT
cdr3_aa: CASRGTSTDTQYF